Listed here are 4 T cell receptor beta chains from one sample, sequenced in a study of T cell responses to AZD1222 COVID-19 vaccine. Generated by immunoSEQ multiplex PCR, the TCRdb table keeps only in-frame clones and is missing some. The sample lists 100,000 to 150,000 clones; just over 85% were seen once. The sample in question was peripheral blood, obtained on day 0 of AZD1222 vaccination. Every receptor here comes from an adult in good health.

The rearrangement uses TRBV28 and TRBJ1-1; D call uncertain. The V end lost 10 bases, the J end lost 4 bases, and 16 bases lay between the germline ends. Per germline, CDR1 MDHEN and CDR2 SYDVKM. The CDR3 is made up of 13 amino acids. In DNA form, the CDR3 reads TGTGCCACCTCCGGGGTCAGAAGCACTGAAGCTTTCTTT. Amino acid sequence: CATSGVRSTEAFF.

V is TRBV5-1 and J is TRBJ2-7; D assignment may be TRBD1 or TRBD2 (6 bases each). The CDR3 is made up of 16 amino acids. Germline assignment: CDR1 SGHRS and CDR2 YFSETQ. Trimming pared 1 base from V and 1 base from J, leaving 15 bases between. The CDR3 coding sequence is TGCGCCAGCAGCTTGTGGGCAGGGGACTTTTCCTACGAGCAGTACTTC. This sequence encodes CASSLWAGDFSYEQYF. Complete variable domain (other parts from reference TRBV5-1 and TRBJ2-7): KAGVTQTPRYLIKTRGQQVTLSCSPISGHRSVSWYQQTPGQGLQFLFEYFSETQRNKGNFPGRFSGRQFSNSRSEMNVSTLELGDSALYLCASSLWAGDFSYEQYFGPGTRLTVT.

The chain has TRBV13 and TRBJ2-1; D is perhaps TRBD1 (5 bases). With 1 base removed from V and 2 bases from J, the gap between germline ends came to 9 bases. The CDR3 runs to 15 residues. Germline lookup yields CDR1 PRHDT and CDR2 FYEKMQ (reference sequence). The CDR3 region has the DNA TGTGCCAGCAGCTTAGAAGGGGCTCCCTACAATGAGCAGTTCTTC. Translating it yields CASSLEGAPYNEQFF.

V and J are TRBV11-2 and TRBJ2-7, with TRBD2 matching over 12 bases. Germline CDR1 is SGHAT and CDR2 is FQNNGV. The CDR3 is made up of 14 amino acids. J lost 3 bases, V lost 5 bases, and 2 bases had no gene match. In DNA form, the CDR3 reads TGTGCCAGCAGCCAGACTAGCGGGAGCTACGAGCAGTACTTC. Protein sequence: CASSQTSGSYEQYF.